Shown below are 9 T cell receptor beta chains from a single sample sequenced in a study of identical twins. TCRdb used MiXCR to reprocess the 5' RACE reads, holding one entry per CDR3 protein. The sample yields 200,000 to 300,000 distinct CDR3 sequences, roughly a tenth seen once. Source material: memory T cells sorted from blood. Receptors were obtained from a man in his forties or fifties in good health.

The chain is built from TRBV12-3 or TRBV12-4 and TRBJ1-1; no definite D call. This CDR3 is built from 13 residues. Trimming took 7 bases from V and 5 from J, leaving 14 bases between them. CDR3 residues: CASTIEIGTEAFF. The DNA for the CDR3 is TGTGCCAGCACCATCGAGATAGGGACTGAAGCTTTCTTT.

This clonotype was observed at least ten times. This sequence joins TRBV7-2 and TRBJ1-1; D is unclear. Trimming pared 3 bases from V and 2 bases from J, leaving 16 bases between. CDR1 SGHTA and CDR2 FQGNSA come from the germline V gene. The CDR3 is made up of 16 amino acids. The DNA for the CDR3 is TGTGCCAGCAGCTTTAACCCCCCGGGTCGCAACACTGAAGCTTTCTTT. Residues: CASSFNPPGRNTEAFF.

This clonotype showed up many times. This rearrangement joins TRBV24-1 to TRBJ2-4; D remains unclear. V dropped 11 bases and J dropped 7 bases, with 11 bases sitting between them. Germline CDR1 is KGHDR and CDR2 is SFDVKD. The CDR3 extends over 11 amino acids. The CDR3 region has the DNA TGTGCCAACTCCCTCTATAACATTCAGTACTTC. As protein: CANSLYNIQYF.

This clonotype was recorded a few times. The CDR3 nucleotides read TGCAGTGCTAACGGGCAACTAGCGGGAGGCGGCTCCTACGAGCAGTACTTC. Protein product: CSANGQLAGGGSYEQYF. The J gene is TRBJ2-7, the V gene TRBV20-1; the match to TRBD2 covers 12 bases. This CDR3 is built from 17 residues. Unmatched junction bases numbered 10, after V lost 4 bases and J lost 0 bases. Germline loops: CDR1 DFQATT, CDR2 SNEGSKA (reference sequence).

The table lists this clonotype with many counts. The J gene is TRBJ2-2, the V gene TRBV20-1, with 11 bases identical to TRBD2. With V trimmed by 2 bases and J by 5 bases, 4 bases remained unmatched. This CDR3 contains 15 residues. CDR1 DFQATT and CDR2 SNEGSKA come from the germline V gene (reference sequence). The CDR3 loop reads CSARPPSGRTGELFF. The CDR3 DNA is TGCAGTGCTAGACCACCTAGCGGGAGGACCGGGGAGCTGTTTTTT.

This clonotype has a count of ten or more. CDR3 nucleotide sequence: TGTGCCATCAGTGAGCAGGGGAGCACAGATACGCAGTATTTT. Translating gives CAISEQGSTDTQYF. The V call is TRBV10-3, the J call TRBJ2-3, with D perhaps matching TRBD1 (6 bases). V was pared by 2 bases and J by 0 bases, with 6 bases between. Germline V CDR1 and CDR2: ENHRY, SYGVKD. The CDR3 totals 14 residues.

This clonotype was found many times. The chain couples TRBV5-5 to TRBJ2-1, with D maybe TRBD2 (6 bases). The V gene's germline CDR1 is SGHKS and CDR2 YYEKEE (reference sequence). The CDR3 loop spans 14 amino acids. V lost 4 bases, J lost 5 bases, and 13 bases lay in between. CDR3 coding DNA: TGTGCCAGCAGCATCATAGCGGCTAACAATGAGCAGTTCTTC. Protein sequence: CASSIIAANNEQFF.

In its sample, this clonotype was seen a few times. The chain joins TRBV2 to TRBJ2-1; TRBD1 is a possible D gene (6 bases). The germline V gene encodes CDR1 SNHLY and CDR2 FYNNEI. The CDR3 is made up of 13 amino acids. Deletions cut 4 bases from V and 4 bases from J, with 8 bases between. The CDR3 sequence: CASSGDRYNEQFF. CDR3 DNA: TGTGCCAGCAGTGGCGACAGGTACAATGAGCAGTTCTTC. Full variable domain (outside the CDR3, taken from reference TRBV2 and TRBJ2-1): EPEVTQTPSHQVTQMGQEVILRCVPISNHLYFYWYRQILGQKVEFLVSFYNNEISEKSEIFDDQFSVERPDGSNFTLKIRSTKLEDSAMYFCASSGDRYNEQFFGPGTRLTVL.

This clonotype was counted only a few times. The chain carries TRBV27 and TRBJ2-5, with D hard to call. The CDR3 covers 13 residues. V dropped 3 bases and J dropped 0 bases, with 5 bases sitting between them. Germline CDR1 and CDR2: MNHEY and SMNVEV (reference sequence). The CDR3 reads CASSLTYQETQYF. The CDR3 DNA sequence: TGTGCCAGCAGTTTGACCTACCAAGAGACCCAGTACTTC.